These 30 T cell receptor beta chains were all obtained from the same sample, sequenced in a study of OX40 agonist ivuxolimab in advanced cancers. The repertoire was sequenced with immunoSEQ multiplex PCR; TCRdb's copy has only in-frame clones and lacks some. The sample lists tens of thousands of clones, 90% to 95% occurring once. Here the sequenced sample was CD4+ or CD8+ T cells sorted from blood, taken in a trial of the OX40 agonist ivuxolimab. All receptors derive from an adult with an advanced solid tumor such as melanoma, head and neck, liver or kidney cancer.

The chain links TRBV7-8 to TRBJ2-3; D is uncertain. This CDR3 is built from 18 residues. The ends were cut back, 2 bases at V and 0 bases at J, with 18 bases in the middle. The V gene's germline CDR1 is SGHVS and CDR2 FQNEAQ. The CDR3: CASSLPLGLSASTDTQYF. The CDR3 DNA reads TGTGCCAGCAGCTTACCCCTCGGGCTATCCGCTAGCACAGATACGCAGTATTTT.

The chain recombines TRBV14 with TRBJ2-1; TRBD2 matches 15 bases. The V gene end was trimmed by 4 bases and the J gene end by 7 bases; junction bases not matched to a gene: 8. Germline lookup yields CDR1 SGHDN and CDR2 FVKESK. The CDR3 is 17 amino acids. The CDR3 sequence: CASSRTSGRALWNEQFF. The CDR3 bases are TGTGCCAGCAGCCGGACTAGCGGGAGGGCTTTATGGAATGAGCAGTTCTTC.

This clone was observed once. The genes are TRBV5-1 and TRBJ2-3; the match to TRBD2 covers 11 bases. The CDR3 is 16 residues long. The V and J ends lost 0 bases and 2 bases, in that order; junction bases with no gene match: 2. CDR1 is SGHRS, CDR2 YFSETQ, per germline. CDR3 in DNA: TGCGCCAGCAGCTTGGTTAGCGGGAGGGCCACAGATACGCAGTATTTT. Translation: CASSLVSGRATDTQYF.

The CDR3 DNA is TGTGCCAGCAGTCAGACTAGCCACAATGAGCAGTTCTTC. This sequence encodes CASSQTSHNEQFF. V and J are TRBV6-5 and TRBJ2-1; the match to TRBD2 covers 7 bases. The CDR3 extends over 13 amino acids. The V and J ends lost 5 bases and 5 bases, in that order; junction bases with no gene match: 3. The germline CDR1 and CDR2 sequences are MNHEY and SVGAGI.

The chain has TRBV30 and TRBJ2-3; D may be TRBD1 (5 bases). The V end was cut by 0 bases, the J end by 2 bases, with 9 bases between. This CDR3 has 14 residues. Germline lookup yields CDR1 GTSNPN and CDR2 SVGIG (reference sequence). CDR3 coding DNA: TGTGCCTGGAGTGTATTAGGGGACACAGATACGCAGTATTTT. Amino acids: CAWSVLGDTDTQYF.

The chain combines TRBV19 with TRBJ2-7, with D perhaps matching TRBD2 (5 bases). Trimming cost V 3 bases and J 6 bases, with 15 bases left between them. The CDR3 is 14 amino acids. The V gene's germline CDR1 is LNHDA and CDR2 SQIVND (reference sequence). CDR3: CASSMSGFASEQYF. As DNA, the CDR3 is TGTGCCAGTAGTATGTCGGGGTTTGCTAGCGAGCAGTACTTC.

This chain links TRBV9 with TRBJ2-1; 10 nucleotides line up with TRBD1. Trimming took 2 bases from V and 12 from J; bases not matched to a gene: 11. This CDR3 comprises 15 residues. The germline gives CDR1 SGDLS, CDR2 YYNGEE. CDR3 coding DNA: TGTGCCAGCAGCGTGGGACAGGGGTTTGCTTTGGGGCAGTTCTTC. It translates to CASSVGQGFALGQFF.

The rearrangement joins TRBV7-9 to TRBJ1-3; D is unresolved. Trimming took 2 bases from V and 0 from J, leaving 14 bases between them. The V gene's germline CDR1 is SEHNR and CDR2 FQNEAQ (reference sequence). CDR3 length: 17 amino acids. The CDR3 spells CASSLNRPPSSGNTIYF. The CDR3 DNA is TGTGCCAGCAGCTTAAATCGTCCACCTAGCTCTGGAAACACCATATATTTT.

This clone was seen only once. The rearrangement links TRBV7-9 to TRBJ2-3, with 7 bases identical to TRBD2. The germline V gene encodes CDR1 SEHNR and CDR2 FQNEAQ (reference sequence). The V and J ends lost 1 base and 0 bases, in that order; junction bases with no gene match: 13. This CDR3 has 19 residues. CDR3 bases: TGTGCCAGCAGCTTAGTAGGGCGAGCGGGACGAACTAGCACAGATACGCAGTATTTT. Its protein is CASSLVGRAGRTSTDTQYF.

The chain has TRBV7-6 and TRBJ2-1; perhaps D is TRBD1 or TRBD2 (5 bases each). Deletions cut 4 bases from V and 9 bases from J, with 10 bases between. The CDR3 covers 12 residues. Germline V gene sequence: CDR1 SGHVS, CDR2 FNYEAQ. CDR3: CASSSRGSEQFF. CDR3 coding DNA: TGTGCCAGCAGCTCGAGGGGCAGTGAGCAGTTCTTC.

This chain joins TRBV15 and TRBJ1-1; the D is unclear. The CDR3 sequence is 13 residues long. Trimming stripped 0 bases from V and 0 bases from J, with 2 bases between. Germline V gene sequence: CDR1 LNHNV, CDR2 YYDKDF (reference sequence). The CDR3 DNA sequence: TGTGCCACCAGCAGAGAGTTGAACACTGAAGCTTTCTTT. Protein: CATSRELNTEAFF.

This clone was recorded once. J is TRBJ2-7 and V is TRBV7-8; no firm D call. The CDR3 extends over 12 amino acids. Trimming took off 1 base at V and 6 bases at J, with 7 bases between the two ends. Germline assignment: CDR1 SGHVS and CDR2 FQNEAQ. For the CDR3, the DNA is TGTGCCAGCAGCTTAGGGTTTTCCGAGCAGTACTTC. Its translation is CASSLGFSEQYF.

For the CDR3, the DNA is TGTGCCAGCAGCTTAACTGGGACAGGGGGGGAGACGCAGTATTTT. This sequence encodes CASSLTGTGGETQYF. The V and J genes are TRBV11-3 and TRBJ2-3; 11 bases fit TRBD1. Per germline, CDR1 SGHNT and CDR2 YENEEA. This CDR3 comprises 15 residues. V was clipped by 2 bases and J by 9 bases; unmatched bases: 7.

The J gene is TRBJ2-7, the V gene TRBV4-1, with 8 bases identical to TRBD2. This CDR3 has 16 residues. V shed 3 bases, J shed 4 bases, and the junction held 11 bases outside the gene matches. The germline gives CDR1 MGHRA, CDR2 YSYEKL. CDR3 loop: CASSQGPGLGKYEQYF. The CDR3 bases are TGCGCCAGCAGCCAGGGCCCGGGACTAGGGAAATACGAGCAGTACTTC.

The chain has TRBV2 and TRBJ2-7, with D unclear. CDR3 length: 10 amino acids. V was cut by 4 bases and J by 7 bases, with 5 bases left in between. In germline, CDR1 is SNHLY, CDR2 FYNNEI. CDR3 region: CASSVQEQYF. The CDR3 DNA follows: TGTGCCAGCAGTGTACAGGAGCAGTACTTC.

The chain has TRBV7-8 and TRBJ1-5, with TRBD1 as a possible D gene (6 bases). V was shortened by 5 bases and J by 0 bases, with 14 bases between the two germline ends. CDR1 is SGHVS and CDR2 is FQNEAQ in the germline V gene. CDR3 length: 16 residues. The CDR3 sequence: CASSHTGFPSNQPQHF. As DNA, the CDR3 is TGTGCCAGCAGCCATACAGGGTTTCCTAGCAATCAGCCCCAGCATTTT.

The gene calls are TRBV4-2 and TRBJ2-7, with D perhaps TRBD2 (5 bases). V was shortened by 4 bases and J by 2 bases, with 15 bases between the two germline ends. CDR3 size: 15 residues. Germline loops: CDR1 LGHNA, CDR2 YNFKEQ. The chain's CDR3 is CASSPLRGSAYEQYF. CDR3 nucleotides: TGTGCCAGCAGCCCTCTACGGGGTTCCGCCTACGAGCAGTACTTC.

The chain has TRBV19 and TRBJ2-7; D not certain. Germline V gives CDR1 LNHDA, CDR2 SQIVND (reference sequence). V shed 6 bases and J shed 4 bases, with 16 bases lying between them. The length of the CDR3 is 14 residues. The CDR3: CASRPSRFPYEQYF. CDR3 sequence (DNA): TGTGCCAGTAGGCCGAGCCGGTTCCCTTACGAGCAGTACTTC.

This clone appeared a single time. This chain joins TRBV28 and TRBJ2-2; the match to TRBD2 covers 8 bases. The CDR3 covers 16 residues. The V gene end was trimmed by 7 bases and the J gene end by 5 bases; junction bases not matched to a gene: 12. Germline CDR1 and CDR2: MDHEN and SYDVKM. CDR3 in amino acids: CASTPPGREETGELFF. Here the CDR3 DNA reads TGTGCCAGCACTCCTCCAGGGCGGGAGGAGACCGGGGAGCTGTTTTTT.

The gene calls are TRBV28 and TRBJ1-2, with D tentatively TRBD1 (5 bases). The V gene lost 2 bases and the J gene lost 4 bases, with 14 bases spanning the gap. The germline V gene has CDR1 MDHEN and CDR2 SYDVKM. This CDR3 region has 15 residues. CDR3 DNA sequence: TGTGCCAGCAGTTTAGCCCGGGACCGTAGCTATGGCTACACCTTC. This gives the protein CASSLARDRSYGYTF.

The chain combines TRBV13 with TRBJ2-7, with unresolved D. V lost 5 bases and J 2 bases, leaving 16 bases between the germline ends. Germline CDR1 is PRHDT and CDR2 is FYEKMQ (reference sequence). The CDR3 spans 15 residues. The DNA for the CDR3 is TGTGCCAGCAGCACCGAGGCAGGTGGTCCCTACGAGCAGTACTTC. Encoded protein: CASSTEAGGPYEQYF. Drawing the rest from reference TRBV13 and TRBJ2-7, the complete variable domain is AAGVIQSPRHLIKEKRETATLKCYPIPRHDTVYWYQQGPGQDPQFLISFYEKMQSDKGSIPDRFSAQQFSDYHSELNMSSLELGDSALYFCASSTEAGGPYEQYFGPGTRLTVT.

The J gene is TRBJ2-7, the V gene TRBV6-5; 7 nucleotides line up with TRBD2. Germline V lookup: CDR1 MNHEY, CDR2 SVGAGI. This CDR3 has 14 amino acids. V shed 5 bases, J shed 5 bases, and the junction held 9 bases outside the gene matches. Here the CDR3 reads CASSGGDFVHEQYF. The CDR3 DNA sequence: TGTGCCAGCAGTGGGGGGGACTTCGTACACGAGCAGTACTTC.

The chain links TRBV7-9 to TRBJ2-5, with D possibly being TRBD2 (6 bases). The germline V and J ends were trimmed by 6 bases and 2 bases, with 13 bases remaining between them. This CDR3 is 14 amino acids long. CDR1 is SEHNR, CDR2 FQNEAQ, per germline (reference sequence). The CDR3 nucleotides read TGTGCCAGCAGATTCGGACTACTGCAAGAGACCCAGTACTTC. It yields the protein CASRFGLLQETQYF. Supplemented by reference TRBV7-9 and TRBJ2-5, the full variable domain reads DTGVSQNPRHKITKRGQNVTFRCDPISEHNRLYWYRQTLGQGPEFLTYFQNEAQLEKSRLLSDRFSAERPKGSFSTLEIQRTEQGDSAMYLCASRFGLLQETQYFGPGTRLLVL.

The gene calls are TRBV2 and TRBJ2-7; D is possibly TRBD1 (6 bases). The CDR3 runs to 14 residues. Germline V gives CDR1 SNHLY, CDR2 FYNNEI. V was clipped by 7 bases and J by 1 base, with 14 bases between them. CDR3 nucleotides: TGTGCCAGCACTGACAGGCTTCCTTCCTACGAGCAGTACTTC. As protein: CASTDRLPSYEQYF.

V usage is TRBV7-9 and J usage is TRBJ1-1; D is possibly TRBD1 (5 bases). The CDR3 runs to 13 residues. The germline V and J ends were trimmed by 5 bases and 6 bases, with 13 bases remaining between them. The germline CDR1 and CDR2 sequences are SEHNR and FQNEAQ (reference sequence). The CDR3 DNA reads as TGTGCCAGCAGCCTGGGGGGGGTCCCTGAAGCTTTCTTT. It specifies CASSLGGVPEAFF.

The J gene is TRBJ2-7, the V gene TRBV9, with TRBD2 identical over 8 bases. J lost 7 bases, V lost 3 bases, and 27 bases had no gene match. Germline lookup yields CDR1 SGDLS and CDR2 YYNGEE. The CDR3 has 20 amino acids. The CDR3 nucleotides are TGTGCCAGCAGCGGTGCGGGGCAAAGTCTACCTAGCGGGTTTACGGGGGAGCAGTACTTC. This translates into CASSGAGQSLPSGFTGEQYF. Variable domain in full (rest from reference TRBV9 and TRBJ2-7): DSGVTQTPKHLITATGQRVTLRCSPRSGDLSVYWYQQSLDQGLQFLIQYYNGEERAKGNILERFSAQQFPDLHSELNLSSLELGDSALYFCASSGAGQSLPSGFTGEQYFGPGTRLTVT.

In its sample, this clone was seen many times. V is TRBV13 and J is TRBJ2-7; TRBD1 or TRBD2 may be the D gene (5 bases each). The CDR3 contains 14 residues. Germline V gene sequence: CDR1 PRHDT, CDR2 FYEKMQ (reference sequence). V shed 7 bases and J shed 0 bases, with 13 bases lying between them. The CDR3 spells CASNQKGSSYEQYF. The CDR3 DNA sequence: TGTGCCAGCAACCAGAAGGGGAGCTCCTACGAGCAGTACTTC.

The rearrangement joins TRBV10-3 to TRBJ2-7; D uncertain. The V end lost 4 bases, the J end lost 7 bases, and 8 bases lay between the germline ends. Germline CDR1 is ENHRY and CDR2 is SYGVKD. This CDR3 is built from 11 residues. The DNA for the CDR3 is TGTGCCATCAGTGCGGGCGAGGAGCAGTACTTC. Translation gives CAISAGEEQYF.

The J gene is TRBJ2-3, the V gene TRBV7-4; the match to TRBD2 covers 9 bases. V gave up 5 bases and J gave up 5 bases; unmatched junction bases: 5. This CDR3 has 14 amino acids. From germline, CDR1 is SGHVT and CDR2 SQSDAQ. The CDR3 loop is CASSPWRGGDTQYF. The CDR3 nucleotides read TGTGCCAGCAGCCCCTGGCGGGGGGGAGATACGCAGTATTTT.

The V and J genes are TRBV27 and TRBJ1-2; 9 nucleotides agree with TRBD1. The CDR3 covers 15 residues. The trim removed 4 bases at V and 4 bases at J, leaving 7 bases unmatched. Germline V CDR1 and CDR2: MNHEY, SMNVEV (reference sequence). DNA for the CDR3: TGTGCCAGCAGTTACGGACAGGGGCAGATCTATGGCTACACCTTC. This sequence encodes CASSYGQGQIYGYTF.